Reported below is one T cell receptor (beta chain). Profiling relied on immunoSEQ multiplex PCR, and the TCRdb table lists in-frame clones only, not all of them. Of 140,000 to 150,000 clones in the sample, roughly 88% were seen once. This record belongs to a study of blood T cell repertoires in COVID-19. J lost 8 bases, V lost 4 bases, and 16 bases had no gene match. This CDR3 contains 17 residues. Germline loops: CDR1 MNHEY, CDR2 SVGEGT. The chain combines TRBV6-2 or TRBV6-3 with TRBJ2-1; 8 bases align to TRBD2. Specimen: PBMCs or T cells enriched from blood (not recorded which). The receptor was derived from a man between 45 and 60 years old who had recovered from COVID-19. The CDR3 region is CASSFLHGGGPVYEQFF. CDR3 sequence (DNA): TGTGCCAGCAGTTTTCTCCACGGGGGGGGGCCCGTATATGAGCAGTTCTTC.